The present T cell receptor (beta chain) was sequenced within a study of T cells in Graves' hyperthyroidism and ophthalmopathy. Study results and caveats: Most expanded thyroid clonotypes above 0.001 also appeared in blood.

Calling Graves' hyperthyroidism stable meant ophthalmopathy did not progress within 18 months. Clinical symptoms, serum thyroxine, TRAb, thyroid ultrasound and orbital computed tomography informed diagnoses. It was RNA transcripts that yielded the amplified TCR beta CDR3 regions. The HTBI set primed first-round TCR CDR3 RT-PCR. TCRdb used MiXCR to reprocess the multiplex PCR reads, holding one entry per CDR3 protein. The sample yields around 580,000 distinct CDR3 sequences, approximately 44% seen once. To note about this clonotype: Its cognate antigen is unknown.

Sequenced: peripheral blood or thyroid tissue (not recorded which). This clonotype originated in a woman aged 18 to 35 with Graves' hyperthyroidism.

DNA for the CDR3: TGTGCCAGCAGTTTCGAGGGGGGGGCTAATGAAAAACTGTTTTTT. Translated, it gives CASSFEGGANEKLFF. J is TRBJ1-4 and V is TRBV12-3 or TRBV12-4; maybe TRBD1 (6 bases). V shed 3 bases and J shed 3 bases, with 11 bases lying between them. The CDR3 totals 15 residues.